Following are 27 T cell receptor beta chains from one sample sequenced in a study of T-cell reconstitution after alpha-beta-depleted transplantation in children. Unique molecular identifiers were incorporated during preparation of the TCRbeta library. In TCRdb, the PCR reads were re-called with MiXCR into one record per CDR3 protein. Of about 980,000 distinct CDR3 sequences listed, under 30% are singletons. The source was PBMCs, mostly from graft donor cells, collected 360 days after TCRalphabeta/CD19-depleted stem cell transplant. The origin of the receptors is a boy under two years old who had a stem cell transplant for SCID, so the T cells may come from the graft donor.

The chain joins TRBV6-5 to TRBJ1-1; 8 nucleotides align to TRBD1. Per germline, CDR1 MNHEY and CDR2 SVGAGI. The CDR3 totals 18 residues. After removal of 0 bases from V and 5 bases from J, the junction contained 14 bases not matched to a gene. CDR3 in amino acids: CASSYSTRTGRRGTEAFF. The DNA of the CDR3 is TGTGCCAGCAGTTACTCGACACGGACAGGGAGGAGAGGGACTGAAGCTTTCTTT.

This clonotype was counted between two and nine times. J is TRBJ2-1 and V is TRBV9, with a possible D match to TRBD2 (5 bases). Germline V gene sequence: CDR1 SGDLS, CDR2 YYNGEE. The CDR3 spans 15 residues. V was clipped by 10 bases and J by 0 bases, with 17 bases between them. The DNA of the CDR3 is TGTGCCTCCGCCGGGGTCCCCAACTCCTACAATGAGCAGTTCTTC. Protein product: CASAGVPNSYNEQFF.

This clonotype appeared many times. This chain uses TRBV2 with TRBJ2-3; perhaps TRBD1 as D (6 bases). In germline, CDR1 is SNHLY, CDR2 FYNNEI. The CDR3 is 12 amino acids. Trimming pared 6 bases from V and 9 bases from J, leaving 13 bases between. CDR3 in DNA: TGTGCCAGCAGCGGCAGGGGATACACGCAGTATTTT. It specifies CASSGRGYTQYF.

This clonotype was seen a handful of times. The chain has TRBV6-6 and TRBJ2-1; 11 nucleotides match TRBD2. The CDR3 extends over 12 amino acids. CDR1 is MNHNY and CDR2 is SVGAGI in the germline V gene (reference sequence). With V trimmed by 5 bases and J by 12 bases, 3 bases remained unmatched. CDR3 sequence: CASSLTSGAQFF. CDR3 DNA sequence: TGTGCCAGCAGTCTGACTAGCGGGGCGCAGTTCTTC.

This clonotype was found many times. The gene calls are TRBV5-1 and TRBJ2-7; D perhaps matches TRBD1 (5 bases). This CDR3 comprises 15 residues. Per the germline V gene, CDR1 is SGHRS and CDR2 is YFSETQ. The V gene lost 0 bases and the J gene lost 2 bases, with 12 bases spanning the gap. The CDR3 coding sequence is TGCGCCAGCAGCTTGGAGCAGGGCGTCACCTACGAGCAGTACTTC. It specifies CASSLEQGVTYEQYF.

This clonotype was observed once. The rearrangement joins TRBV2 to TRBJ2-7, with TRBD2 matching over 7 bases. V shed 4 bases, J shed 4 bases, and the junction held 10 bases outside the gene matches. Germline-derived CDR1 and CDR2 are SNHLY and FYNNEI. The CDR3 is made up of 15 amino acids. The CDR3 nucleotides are TGTGCCAGCAGTGTGAGGGACTATGGAAGGTACGAGCAGTACTTC. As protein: CASSVRDYGRYEQYF.

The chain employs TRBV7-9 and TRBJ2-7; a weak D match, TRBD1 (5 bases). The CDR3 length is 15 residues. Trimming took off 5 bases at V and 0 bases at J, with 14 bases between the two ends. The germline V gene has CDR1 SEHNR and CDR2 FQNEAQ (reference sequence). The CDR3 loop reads CASSRDSILSYEQYF. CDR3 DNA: TGTGCCAGCAGCCGCGACAGCATCCTCTCCTACGAGCAGTACTTC.

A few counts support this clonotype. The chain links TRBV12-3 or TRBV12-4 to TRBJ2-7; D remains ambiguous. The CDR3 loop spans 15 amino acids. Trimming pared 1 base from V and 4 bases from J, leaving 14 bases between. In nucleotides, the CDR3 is TGTGCCAGCAGTTTAGGGCAGGCCCACGGGTACGAGCAGTACTTC. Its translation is CASSLGQAHGYEQYF.

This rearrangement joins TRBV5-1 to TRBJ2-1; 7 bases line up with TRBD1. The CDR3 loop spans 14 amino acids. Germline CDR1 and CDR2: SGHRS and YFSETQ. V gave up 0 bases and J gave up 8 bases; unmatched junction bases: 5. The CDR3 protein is CASSLEGGLDEQFF. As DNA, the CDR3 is TGCGCCAGCAGCTTGGAAGGGGGCTTGGATGAGCAGTTCTTC.

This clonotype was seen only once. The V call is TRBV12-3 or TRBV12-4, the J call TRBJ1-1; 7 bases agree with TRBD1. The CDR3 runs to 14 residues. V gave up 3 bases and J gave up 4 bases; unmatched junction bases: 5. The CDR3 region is CASSLQAGGTEAFF. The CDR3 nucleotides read TGTGCCAGCAGTTTGCAAGCAGGGGGCACTGAAGCTTTCTTT.

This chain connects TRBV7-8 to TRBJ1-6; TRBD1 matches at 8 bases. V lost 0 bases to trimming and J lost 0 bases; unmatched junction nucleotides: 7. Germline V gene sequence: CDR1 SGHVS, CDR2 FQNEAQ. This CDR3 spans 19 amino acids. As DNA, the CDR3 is TGTGCCAGCAGCTTAGCGAGGGGACAGGAAAGCTCCTATAATTCACCCCTCCACTTT. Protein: CASSLARGQESSYNSPLHF.

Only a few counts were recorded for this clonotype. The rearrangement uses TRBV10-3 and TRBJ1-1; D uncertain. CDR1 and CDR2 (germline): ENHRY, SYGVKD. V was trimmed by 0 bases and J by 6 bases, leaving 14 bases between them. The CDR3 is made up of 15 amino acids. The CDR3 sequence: CAISESAPRLSEAFF. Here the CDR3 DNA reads TGTGCCATCAGTGAGTCGGCCCCACGGTTGTCTGAAGCTTTCTTT.

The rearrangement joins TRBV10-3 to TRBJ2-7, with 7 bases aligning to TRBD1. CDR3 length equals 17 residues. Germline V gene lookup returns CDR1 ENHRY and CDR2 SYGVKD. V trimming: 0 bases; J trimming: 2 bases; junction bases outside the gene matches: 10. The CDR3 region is CAISESILRDRAYEQYF. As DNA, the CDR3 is TGTGCCATCAGTGAGTCGATTCTACGGGACAGAGCCTACGAGCAGTACTTC.

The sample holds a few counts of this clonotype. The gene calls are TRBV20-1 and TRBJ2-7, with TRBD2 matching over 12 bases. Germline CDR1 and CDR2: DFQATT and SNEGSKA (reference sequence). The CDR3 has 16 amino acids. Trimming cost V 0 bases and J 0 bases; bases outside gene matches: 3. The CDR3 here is CSARDWTSGVSYEQYF. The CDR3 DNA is TGCAGTGCTAGAGATTGGACTAGCGGGGTCTCCTACGAGCAGTACTTC.

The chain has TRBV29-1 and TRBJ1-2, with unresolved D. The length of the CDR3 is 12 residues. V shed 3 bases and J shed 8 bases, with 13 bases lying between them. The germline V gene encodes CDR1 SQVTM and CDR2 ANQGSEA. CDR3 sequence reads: CSVDRQPVGYTF. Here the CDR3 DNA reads TGCAGCGTTGATCGGCAGCCAGTAGGCTACACCTTC.

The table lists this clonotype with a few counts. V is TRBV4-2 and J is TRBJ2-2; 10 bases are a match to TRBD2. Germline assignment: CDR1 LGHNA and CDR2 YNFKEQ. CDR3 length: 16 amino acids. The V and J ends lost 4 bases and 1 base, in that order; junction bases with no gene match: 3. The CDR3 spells CASSLLAGENTGELFF. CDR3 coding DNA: TGTGCCAGCAGCCTGCTAGCGGGGGAGAACACCGGGGAGCTGTTTTTT.

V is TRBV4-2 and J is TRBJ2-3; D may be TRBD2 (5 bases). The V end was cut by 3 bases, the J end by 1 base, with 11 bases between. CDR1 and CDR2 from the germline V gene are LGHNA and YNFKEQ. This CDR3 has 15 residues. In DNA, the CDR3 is TGTGCCAGCAGCCACACCGGGGAAGGCACAGATACGCAGTATTTT. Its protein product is CASSHTGEGTDTQYF.

This CDR3 is CASSLAGSPSNQPQHF. CDR3 sequence (DNA): TGTGCCAGCAGTTTAGCAGGCTCCCCTAGCAATCAGCCCCAGCATTTT. The chain couples TRBV12-3 or TRBV12-4 to TRBJ1-5; unclear D gene. The CDR3 sequence is 16 residues long. V was clipped by 0 bases and J by 0 bases, with 9 bases between them.

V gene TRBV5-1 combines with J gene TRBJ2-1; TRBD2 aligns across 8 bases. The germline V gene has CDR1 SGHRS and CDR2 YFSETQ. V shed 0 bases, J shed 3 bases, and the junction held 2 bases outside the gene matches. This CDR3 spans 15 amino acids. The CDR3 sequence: CASSLARGVYNEQFF. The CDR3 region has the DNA TGCGCCAGCAGCTTGGCGCGGGGGGTCTACAATGAGCAGTTCTTC.

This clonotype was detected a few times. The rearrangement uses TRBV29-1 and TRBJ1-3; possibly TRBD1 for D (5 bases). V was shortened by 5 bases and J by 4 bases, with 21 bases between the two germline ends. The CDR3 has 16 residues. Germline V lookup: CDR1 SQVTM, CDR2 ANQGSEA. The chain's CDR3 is CSVLIPPRGTGNTIYF. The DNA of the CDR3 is TGCAGCGTTTTAATTCCCCCTCGGGGCACGGGAAACACCATATATTTT.

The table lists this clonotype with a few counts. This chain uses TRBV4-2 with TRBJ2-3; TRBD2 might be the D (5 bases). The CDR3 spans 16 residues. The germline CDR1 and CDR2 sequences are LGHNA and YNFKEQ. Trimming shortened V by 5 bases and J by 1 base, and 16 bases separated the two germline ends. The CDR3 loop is CASSVRERAGTDTQYF. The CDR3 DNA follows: TGTGCCAGCAGCGTAAGGGAACGAGCGGGCACAGATACGCAGTATTTT.

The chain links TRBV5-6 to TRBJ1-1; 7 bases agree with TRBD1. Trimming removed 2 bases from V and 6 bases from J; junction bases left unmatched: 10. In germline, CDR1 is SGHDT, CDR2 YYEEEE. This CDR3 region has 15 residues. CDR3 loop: CASSLDRVGEPEAFF. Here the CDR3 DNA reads TGTGCCAGCAGCTTAGACAGGGTTGGAGAACCTGAAGCTTTCTTT. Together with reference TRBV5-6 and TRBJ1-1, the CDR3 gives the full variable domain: DAGVTQSPTHLIKTRGQQVTLRCSPKSGHDTVSWYQQALGQGPQFIFQYYEEEERQRGNFPDRFSGHQFPNYSSELNVNALLLGDSALYLCASSLDRVGEPEAFFGQGTRLTVV.

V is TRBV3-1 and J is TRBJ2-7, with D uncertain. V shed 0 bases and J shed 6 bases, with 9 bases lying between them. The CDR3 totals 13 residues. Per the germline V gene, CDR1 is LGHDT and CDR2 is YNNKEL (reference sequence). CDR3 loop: CASSQDQAPEQYF. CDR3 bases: TGTGCCAGCAGCCAAGATCAGGCACCCGAGCAGTACTTC.

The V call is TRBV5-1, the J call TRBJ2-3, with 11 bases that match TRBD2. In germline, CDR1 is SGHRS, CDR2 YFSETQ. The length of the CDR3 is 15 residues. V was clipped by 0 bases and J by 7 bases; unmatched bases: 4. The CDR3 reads CASSLGGLAVYTQYF. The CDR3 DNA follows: TGCGCCAGCAGCTTGGGGGGACTAGCGGTGTATACGCAGTATTTT.

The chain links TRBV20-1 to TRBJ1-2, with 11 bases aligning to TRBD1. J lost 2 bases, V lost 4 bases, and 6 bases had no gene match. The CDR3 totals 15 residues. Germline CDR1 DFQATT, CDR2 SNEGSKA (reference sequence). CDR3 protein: CSAKGTGGNNYGYTF. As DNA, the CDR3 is TGCAGTGCTAAGGGGACAGGGGGAAACAACTATGGCTACACCTTC.

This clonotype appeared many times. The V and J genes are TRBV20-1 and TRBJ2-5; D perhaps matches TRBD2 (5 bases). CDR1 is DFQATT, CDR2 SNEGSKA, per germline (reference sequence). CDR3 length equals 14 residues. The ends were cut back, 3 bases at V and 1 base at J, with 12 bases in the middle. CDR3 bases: TGCAGTGCTAGGCCTCCGGGGTTCCAAGAGACCCAGTACTTC. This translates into CSARPPGFQETQYF.

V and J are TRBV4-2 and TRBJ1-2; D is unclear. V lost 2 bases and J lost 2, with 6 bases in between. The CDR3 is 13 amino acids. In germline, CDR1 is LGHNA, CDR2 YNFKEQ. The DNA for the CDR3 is TGTGCCAGCAGCCAAATTGGGAACTATGGCTACACCTTC. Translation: CASSQIGNYGYTF.